This T cell receptor (beta chain) was sequenced in a study of graft-versus-host responses after intestinal transplantation. Study background: Recipients were given multivisceral, liver-intestinal, or isolated intestinal transplants. Induction using anti-thymocyte globulin, followed by tacrolimus and steroids for two to three years, was given to all recipients.

Dividing CFSE-low CD3+CD4+ and CD3+CD8+ responders were isolated by sorting after the reaction. Assay: immunoSEQ multiplex PCR; the TCRdb copy retains only in-frame clones and omits some. In the table there are fewer than 13,000 clones, approximately 30% of which are singletons. Germline assignment: CDR1 MNHNY and CDR2 SVGAGI (reference sequence). Trimming took 0 bases from V and 6 from J, leaving 5 bases between them. The CDR3 is 12 residues long. Points from the study as a whole: Early post-transplant HvG declines were associated with peak circulating GvH clone levels.

The source was alloreactive CD4+ T cells from a mixed lymphocyte reaction culture, collected before intestinal transplant. The subset here: CFSE-low proliferating T cells sorted from roughly six-day pre-transplant mixed lymphocyte reaction (GvH or HvG direction). V is TRBV6-6 and J is TRBJ1-2; D is ambiguous. The sequence came from a human patient who received an intestinal transplant. The CDR3 loop is CASSYSLDGYTF. The DNA for the CDR3 is TGTGCCAGCAGTTACTCTCTGGATGGCTACACCTTC.